The sequence of this T cell receptor (beta chain) was determined in a study of cytomegalovirus exposure and HLA in healthy donors. Points on this clone: Germline is not matched at one junction end, which may reflect a read error.

Germline V gene sequence: CDR1 SGHRS, CDR2 YFSETQ. The CDR3 has 14 residues. PCR involved 60 Vbeta and 13 Jbeta primers. Produced via immunoSEQ multiplex PCR; TCRdb's table is partial and in-frame only. The repertoire holds under 150,000 clones, with roughly 79% as singletons. The chain is built from TRBV5-1 and TRBJ1-2; 9 bases fit TRBD1. Sequenced sample: PBMCs. This TCR was recovered from a woman in her 40s in good health and CMV-seronegative. The DNA of the CDR3 is TGCGCCAGCAGCTTGGGACAGGGGGTACATGGCCACACCTTC. Protein sequence: CASSLGQGVHGHTF.